These 30 T cell receptor beta chains were sequenced from one sample in a study of blood T cell repertoires in COVID-19. Assay used: immunoSEQ multiplex PCR; TCRdb lists only in-frame clones, some missing. The table includes some 200,000 clones, around nine tenths detected once. Sequenced input: peripheral blood. These receptors were obtained from a woman aged 18-29 years who had recovered from COVID-19.

This sequence joins TRBV5-1 and TRBJ1-1, with D hard to call. Germline V gene lookup returns CDR1 SGHRS and CDR2 YFSETQ. The CDR3 loop spans 14 amino acids. With 0 bases removed from V and 5 bases from J, the gap between germline ends came to 11 bases. The DNA for the CDR3 is TGCGCCAGCAGCTTGGCAGGTGCCCGGACTGAAGCTTTCTTT. This translates into CASSLAGARTEAFF.

The CDR3 region has the DNA TGTGCCAGCACCGTAAGGAGGTTAGGAAACACCATATATTTT. This gives the protein CASTVRRLGNTIYF. This chain links TRBV5-6 with TRBJ1-3; D uncertain. Germline assignment: CDR1 SGHDT and CDR2 YYEEEE. V shed 6 bases and J shed 4 bases, with 14 bases lying between them. The CDR3 is made up of 14 amino acids.

The chain couples TRBV30 to TRBJ2-7; D remains ambiguous. The germline V gene has CDR1 GTSNPN and CDR2 SVGIG (reference sequence). Trimming removed 3 bases from V and 5 bases from J, with 20 bases in between. CDR3 length equals 15 residues. The CDR3 bases are TGTGCCTGGAGAGGTGGTGGGCTAAGTTCCGACGAGCAGTACTTC. This gives the protein CAWRGGGLSSDEQYF.

The chain joins TRBV9 to TRBJ2-1; 14 nucleotides match TRBD2. There are 17 residues in the CDR3. Trimming cost V 4 bases and J 0 bases; bases outside gene matches: 3. Germline CDR1 reads SGDLS; CDR2 reads YYNGEE. The CDR3 here is CASSPGTSGSSYNEQFF. Written as DNA, the CDR3 is TGTGCCAGCAGCCCTGGGACTAGCGGGAGCTCCTACAATGAGCAGTTCTTC.

The rearrangement links TRBV6-5 to TRBJ1-1; tentative D call: TRBD1 (5 bases). The CDR3 contains 13 residues. CDR1 is MNHEY and CDR2 is SVGAGI in the germline V gene. Trimming pared 2 bases from V and 4 bases from J, leaving 8 bases between. DNA of the CDR3: TGTGCCAGCAGTTACAGGCAGGGCACTGAAGCTTTCTTT. Protein sequence: CASSYRQGTEAFF.

This chain uses TRBV4-3 with TRBJ2-6; 9 bases are a match to TRBD2. The CDR3 has 18 amino acids. With V trimmed by 3 bases and J by 0 bases, 6 bases remained unmatched. Germline assignment: CDR1 LGHNA and CDR2 YSLEER. CDR3: CASSQTGTSSSGANVLTF. As DNA, the CDR3 is TGCGCCAGCAGCCAGACCGGGACTAGCAGCTCTGGGGCCAACGTCCTGACTTTC.

The chain is built from TRBV5-1 and TRBJ2-3, with 9 bases matching TRBD1. This CDR3 spans 14 amino acids. CDR1 is SGHRS, CDR2 YFSETQ, per germline. V was pared by 6 bases and J by 7 bases, with 9 bases of the junction left unmatched. Written as DNA, the CDR3 is TGCGCCAGCACCTCCCGGACAGGGGCGTATACGCAGTATTTT. It codes for CASTSRTGAYTQYF.

V and J are TRBV5-1 and TRBJ2-2; D possibly corresponds to TRBD1 (6 bases). V dropped 2 bases and J dropped 6 bases, with 11 bases sitting between them. From germline, CDR1 is SGHRS and CDR2 YFSETQ. The CDR3 is 14 residues long. CDR3 coding DNA: TGCGCCAGCAGCTTCTTAACAGGGTCCGGGGAGCTGTTTTTT. Translation gives CASSFLTGSGELFF.

This chain uses TRBV11-2 with TRBJ1-4; no firm D call. Germline V CDR1 and CDR2: SGHAT, FQNNGV. This CDR3 has 14 residues. The V end was cut by 5 bases, the J end by 5 bases, with 12 bases between. CDR3 residues: CASSQDWMNEKLFF. The CDR3 DNA reads TGTGCCAGCAGCCAGGACTGGATGAATGAAAAACTGTTTTTT. The full variable domain, completed using reference TRBV11-2 and TRBJ1-4, is EAGVAQSPRYKIIEKRQSVAFWCNPISGHATLYWYQQILGQGPKLLIQFQNNGVVDDSQLPKDRFSAERLKGVDSTLKIQPAKLEDSAVYLCASSQDWMNEKLFFGSGTQLSVL.

For the CDR3, the DNA is TGTGCCAGCGGGTGGGCCGATACTAACTATGGCTACACCTTC. Translating gives CASGWADTNYGYTF. The chain combines TRBV6-5 with TRBJ1-2, with D unresolved. The CDR3 loop spans 14 amino acids. Germline V gene data show CDR1 as MNHEY and CDR2 as SVGAGI. V was clipped by 8 bases and J by 0 bases, with 13 bases between them.

This chain joins TRBV30 and TRBJ2-1; TRBD2 aligns across 8 bases. The V and J ends lost 2 bases and 3 bases, in that order; junction bases with no gene match: 6. The germline gives CDR1 GTSNPN, CDR2 SVGIG (reference sequence). This CDR3 has 15 amino acids. The CDR3 DNA reads as TGTGCCTGGAGTATCCTAGCGGGTAGCTACAATGAGCAGTTCTTC. Protein product: CAWSILAGSYNEQFF.

The CDR3 loop is CASSQDGLAGGYNEQFF. In DNA, the CDR3 is TGCGCCAGCAGCCAAGATGGACTAGCGGGAGGGTACAATGAGCAGTTCTTC. V usage is TRBV4-3 and J usage is TRBJ2-1, with TRBD2 identical over 15 bases. The CDR3 spans 17 residues. V was pared by 0 bases and J by 4 bases, with 1 base of the junction left unmatched. The germline CDR1 and CDR2 sequences are LGHNA and YSLEER.

The CDR3, as DNA: TGTGCCTGGACTAGCGGGGACTCCTACGAGCAGTACTTC. This sequence encodes CAWTSGDSYEQYF. The J gene is TRBJ2-7, the V gene TRBV30; TRBD2 agrees at 9 bases. The CDR3 loop spans 13 amino acids. Germline V gene lookup returns CDR1 GTSNPN and CDR2 SVGIG (reference sequence). Germline trimming cut 4 bases from V and 0 bases from J; bases unmatched to any gene: 1.

This clone has more than one count but fewer than ten. The CDR3 DNA is TGTGCCAGCAAAGAGCGGGAGAACGAGCAGTACTTC. Translating gives CASKERENEQYF. The chain employs TRBV2 and TRBJ2-7; 8 bases are a match to TRBD2. Trimming removed 7 bases from V and 5 bases from J; junction bases left unmatched: 4. CDR3 length equals 12 residues. Germline values: CDR1 SNHLY, CDR2 FYNNEI.

The chain employs TRBV6-5 and TRBJ2-7; no clear D gene. The ends were cut back, 6 bases at V and 0 bases at J, with 12 bases in the middle. Germline V gene lookup returns CDR1 MNHEY and CDR2 SVGAGI. The CDR3 runs to 14 residues. The CDR3 coding sequence is TGTGCCAGCAGAATACGGAGTTTCTCCTACGAGCAGTACTTC. It translates to CASRIRSFSYEQYF.

The chain carries TRBV11-2 and TRBJ2-1; possibly TRBD2 for D (5 bases). Trimming took off 2 bases at V and 3 bases at J, with 14 bases between the two ends. CDR1 and CDR2 (germline): SGHAT, FQNNGV. The CDR3 spans 16 residues. The CDR3 region is CASSLMPGKGYNEQFF. Written as DNA, the CDR3 is TGTGCCAGCAGCTTAATGCCGGGAAAGGGCTACAATGAGCAGTTCTTC.

V gene TRBV19 combines with J gene TRBJ2-3, with 7 bases fitting TRBD2. In germline, CDR1 is LNHDA, CDR2 SQIVND (reference sequence). This CDR3 contains 13 residues. V lost 7 bases to trimming and J lost 4 bases; unmatched junction nucleotides: 5. The CDR3 sequence: CASTQGGSDTQYF. The CDR3 nucleotides read TGTGCCAGTACCCAGGGAGGGTCAGATACGCAGTATTTT.

This clone appeared a single time. The chain links TRBV6-4 to TRBJ2-7, with 8 positions matching TRBD2. The CDR3 loop spans 14 amino acids. Germline-derived CDR1 and CDR2 are MRHNA and SNTAGT. Trimming removed 10 bases from V and 2 bases from J; junction bases left unmatched: 10. The CDR3 DNA reads as TGTGCCACACCGGGGAAAGCGGGAGCCTACGAGCAGTACTTC. Amino acid sequence: CATPGKAGAYEQYF.

V usage is TRBV5-5 and J usage is TRBJ1-5; 7 nucleotides line up with TRBD1. The germline gives CDR1 SGHKS, CDR2 YYEKEE (reference sequence). This CDR3 has 15 residues. J gave up 0 bases and V 2 bases, and 2 bases lay outside the gene matches. The CDR3 region has the DNA TGTGCCAGCAGCTTAGGACAGGCTAGCAATCAGCCCCAGCATTTT. As protein: CASSLGQASNQPQHF.

V gene TRBV7-9 combines with J gene TRBJ2-1; D gene uncertain. Trimming took 5 bases from V and 9 from J, leaving 11 bases between them. The CDR3 extends over 12 amino acids. Germline CDR1 and CDR2: SEHNR and FQNEAQ (reference sequence). CDR3 DNA sequence: TGTGCCAGCAGCACCCACTACGGTGAGCAGTTCTTC. Protein: CASSTHYGEQFF. Filled out from reference TRBV7-9 and TRBJ2-1, the complete variable domain reads DTGVSQNPRHKITKRGQNVTFRCDPISEHNRLYWYRQTLGQGPEFLTYFQNEAQLEKSRLLSDRFSAERPKGSFSTLEIQRTEQGDSAMYLCASSTHYGEQFFGPGTRLTVL.

The rearrangement links TRBV13 to TRBJ2-1; possibly TRBD1 for D (6 bases). Trimming left V 4 bases short and J 9 bases short, with 22 bases between. The germline V gene has CDR1 PRHDT and CDR2 FYEKMQ (reference sequence). This CDR3 comprises 16 residues. The CDR3 sequence is CASSSRTVELSTEQFF. CDR3 in DNA: TGTGCCAGCAGCTCACGGACAGTTGAATTATCGACTGAGCAGTTCTTC.

The rearrangement uses TRBV7-3 and TRBJ1-1; D is unresolved. V was shortened by 5 bases and J by 0 bases, with 7 bases between the two germline ends. CDR3 length: 13 residues. Germline values: CDR1 SGHTA, CDR2 FQGTGA. The CDR3 loop is CASSAFVNTEAFF. The CDR3 nucleotides are TGTGCCAGCAGCGCGTTCGTGAACACTGAAGCTTTCTTT.

This chain links TRBV5-4 with TRBJ1-2; 9 nucleotides line up with TRBD1. Germline trimming cut 2 bases from V and 7 bases from J; bases unmatched to any gene: 6. Germline assignment: CDR1 SGHNT and CDR2 YYREEE (reference sequence). The length of the CDR3 is 14 residues. The CDR3 coding sequence is TGTGCCAGCAGCTTTGGGACAGGGACCCTTGGCTACACCTTC. It translates to CASSFGTGTLGYTF.

V usage is TRBV19 and J usage is TRBJ1-1; D is unresolved. Per the germline V gene, CDR1 is LNHDA and CDR2 is SQIVND (reference sequence). CDR3 length: 13 residues. Trimming took off 3 bases at V and 5 bases at J, with 10 bases between the two ends. The CDR3 here is CASSIRQLTEAFF. CDR3 sequence (DNA): TGTGCCAGTAGTATCCGACAATTGACTGAAGCTTTCTTT.

This clone was found a few times. The J gene is TRBJ1-4, the V gene TRBV4-2; D perhaps matches TRBD1 (5 bases). Germline V gives CDR1 LGHNA, CDR2 YNFKEQ. Between the trimmed V and J ends, which lost 0 bases and 5 bases, there was a span of 13 bases. The CDR3 consists of 16 residues. CDR3 coding DNA: TGTGCCAGCAGCCAAGATGGGCCAGGGCAAAATGAAAAACTGTTTTTT. Residues: CASSQDGPGQNEKLFF.

The chain combines TRBV7-6 with TRBJ1-4, with D hard to call. Germline V CDR1 and CDR2: SGHVS, FNYEAQ. Deletions cut 1 base from V and 3 bases from J, with 9 bases between. The CDR3 consists of 15 residues. CDR3 region: CASSLERPPNEKLFF. In nucleotides, the CDR3 is TGTGCCAGCAGCTTAGAGCGGCCCCCTAATGAAAAACTGTTTTTT.

This chain connects TRBV25-1 to TRBJ2-1; 7 bases are shared with TRBD2. With V trimmed by 7 bases and J by 6 bases, 12 bases remained unmatched. Germline CDR1 is MGHDK and CDR2 is SYGVNS. The CDR3 is 15 residues long. CDR3 protein: CASTSPLAEINEQFF. As DNA, the CDR3 is TGTGCCAGCACGAGCCCGCTAGCGGAAATCAATGAGCAGTTCTTC.

This clone has a single count. The rearrangement joins TRBV5-6 to TRBJ2-7; 8 bases are a match to TRBD2. Trimming at V came to 4 bases and at J to 3 bases, leaving 3 bases not matched to a gene. The CDR3 covers 13 residues. Germline CDR1 and CDR2: SGHDT and YYEEEE. The CDR3 loop is CASSTSGYYEQYF. The CDR3 DNA sequence: TGTGCCAGCAGCACTAGCGGCTACTACGAGCAGTACTTC. The complete variable domain, with remaining parts taken from reference TRBV5-6 and TRBJ2-7, reads DAGVTQSPTHLIKTRGQQVTLRCSPKSGHDTVSWYQQALGQGPQFIFQYYEEEERQRGNFPDRFSGHQFPNYSSELNVNALLLGDSALYLCASSTSGYYEQYFGPGTRLTVT.

This chain uses TRBV18 with TRBJ1-1, with a tentative D call TRBD1 (5 bases). The CDR3 runs to 15 residues. From germline, CDR1 is KGHSH and CDR2 LQKENI. V was pared by 3 bases and J by 0 bases, with 11 bases between. The CDR3 sequence is CASSPSTAMNTEAFF. CDR3 bases: TGTGCCAGCTCACCCTCGACAGCGATGAACACTGAAGCTTTCTTT.

The V gene is TRBV21-1, the J gene TRBJ1-1; the table's D call, TRBD1, was not checked against the DNA. TRBV21-1 is described as a pseudogene. The CDR3 covers 19 residues. In DNA form, the CDR3 reads TGTGCCAGCAACCCTCTCCCGGGACAGAGCGACCCCATGAACACTGAAGCTTTCTTT. Its translation is CASNPLPGQSDPMNTEAFF.